This entry concerns a single T cell receptor (beta chain). Its antigen is undetermined. The data stem from a study of response to subunit inactivated influenza vaccine. Study outcomes and limitations: There was a suggestion from the authors that each seasonal influenza vaccination recruits few new T cells.

Germline V gene data show CDR1 as MGHRA and CDR2 as YSYEKL. The CDR3 length is 14 residues. V lost 0 bases and J 9 bases, leaving 14 bases between the germline ends. TCRdb ran MiXCR on the RT-PCR reads and lists one entry per CDR3 protein. This sample carries roughly 500,000 distinct CDR3 sequences, roughly 23% of them seen once, and the ten largest clones take 1.5% to 2%. The chain is built from TRBV4-1 and TRBJ2-5; D gene unclear. This clonotype originated in a man aged 45-60 years who received an inactivated influenza vaccine. The specimen comprised CD4+ T cells sorted from PBMCs, sampled less than 6 days after vaccination. CDR3 in amino acids: CASSQDFPGRSQYF. The CDR3 DNA follows: TGCGCCAGCAGCCAAGATTTCCCCGGCCGGTCCCAGTACTTC.